These 8 T cell receptor beta chains share one sample of origin, sequenced in a study of graft-versus-host responses after intestinal transplantation. For these TCRs, the target antigens are not known. Sequencing was performed with immunoSEQ multiplex PCR; in TCRdb, only in-frame clones are kept and a portion is missing. Of over 80,000 clones listed, 92% are singletons. The specimen was unstimulated CD8+ T cells sorted from spleen or lymph node cells, collected before transplant. Receptor source: a human donor who was the organ donor for an intestinal transplant.

The chain couples TRBV7-3 to TRBJ1-1; 7 nucleotides align to TRBD1. Germline V gene data show CDR1 as SGHTA and CDR2 as FQGTGA. Trimming took 0 bases from V and 4 from J; bases not matched to a gene: 2. The CDR3 sequence is 14 residues long. The CDR3, as DNA: TGTGCCAGCAGCTTAACGGCAGGGGGCACTGAAGCTTTCTTT. Translating gives CASSLTAGGTEAFF. The entire variable domain, with the rest obtained from reference TRBV7-3 and TRBJ1-1, is as follows: GAGVSQTPSNKVTEKGKYVELRCDPISGHTALYWYRQSLGQGPEFLIYFQGTGAADDSGLPNDRFFAVRPEGSVSTLKIQRTERGDSAVYLCASSLTAGGTEAFFGQGTRLTVV.

As DNA, the CDR3 is TGTGCCAGCAGTTTCCCCTCCTGGGAGGGTAAAAACACTGAAGCTTTCTTT. This sequence encodes CASSFPSWEGKNTEAFF. The V gene is TRBV28, the J gene TRBJ1-1; no clear D gene. V lost 3 bases, J lost 2 bases, and 19 bases lay in between. Germline CDR1 reads MDHEN; CDR2 reads SYDVKM. The CDR3 is 17 amino acids.

This rearrangement joins TRBV25-1 to TRBJ1-6; no firm D call. Germline V lookup: CDR1 MGHDK, CDR2 SYGVNS. The V end lost 7 bases, the J end lost 7 bases, and 14 bases lay between the germline ends. The CDR3 runs 14 residues. This chain's CDR3 is CASIQLEKNSPLHF. The CDR3 DNA sequence: TGTGCCAGCATACAACTGGAGAAAAATTCACCCCTCCACTTT.

The chain carries TRBV9 and TRBJ1-2; weak D call: TRBD1 (6 bases). The CDR3 covers 14 residues. Per germline, CDR1 SGDLS and CDR2 YYNGEE. Trimming removed 2 bases from V and 0 bases from J, with 8 bases in between. CDR3 sequence (DNA): TGTGCCAGCAGCGTGGACAGCCCTAACTATGGCTACACCTTC. This codes for CASSVDSPNYGYTF. Full variable domain (rest looked up from reference TRBV9 and TRBJ1-2): DSGVTQTPKHLITATGQRVTLRCSPRSGDLSVYWYQQSLDQGLQFLIQYYNGEERAKGNILERFSAQQFPDLHSELNLSSLELGDSALYFCASSVDSPNYGYTFGSGTRLTVV.

This clone appeared a few times. The chain combines TRBV18 with TRBJ2-7; a weak D match, TRBD1 (6 bases). The germline gives CDR1 KGHSH, CDR2 LQKENI. This CDR3 region has 14 residues. The V end was cut by 3 bases, the J end by 0 bases, with 9 bases between. CDR3 nucleotide sequence: TGTGCCAGCTCACCCCGGGACAACTCCTACGAGCAGTACTTC. It encodes CASSPRDNSYEQYF.

The J gene is TRBJ2-3, the V gene TRBV27, with 8 bases aligning to TRBD2. Germline V gene lookup returns CDR1 MNHEY and CDR2 SMNVEV (reference sequence). V lost 5 bases, J lost 5 bases, and 6 bases stayed unmatched. This CDR3 comprises 14 residues. CDR3 nucleotides: TGTGCCAGCAGTCGCGGCGGGGGGATAGATACGCAGTATTTT. This gives the protein CASSRGGGIDTQYF.

The chain is built from TRBV5-6 and TRBJ2-6; tentative D call: TRBD2 (5 bases). CDR3 length: 17 residues. Germline CDR1 is SGHDT and CDR2 is YYEEEE. The V end lost 0 bases, the J end lost 0 bases, and 10 bases lay between the germline ends. The CDR3 DNA is TGTGCCAGCAGCTTGGGGACTTTCGTCTCTGGGGCCAACGTCCTGACTTTC. Translating it yields CASSLGTFVSGANVLTF.

The CDR3 loop reads CASSGTGYGYTF. DNA for the CDR3: TGTGCCAGCAGCGGGACAGGGTATGGCTACACCTTC. The J gene is TRBJ1-2, the V gene TRBV5-6, with 9 bases matching TRBD1. With V trimmed by 4 bases and J by 5 bases, 0 bases remained unmatched. CDR3 length: 12 residues. Per the germline V gene, CDR1 is SGHDT and CDR2 is YYEEEE.